This T cell receptor (beta chain) was sequenced during a study of cytomegalovirus exposure and HLA in healthy donors. The study, taken as a whole, reports: Rarity characterized most TCR sequences, yet some public TCRs appeared in many donors.

PCR primers comprised 60 Vbeta and 13 Jbeta primers. Here immunoSEQ multiplex PCR was the method, and the copy in TCRdb shows in-frame clones only, minus some. The sample yields approximately 140,000 clones, roughly 88% seen once. CDR1 and CDR2 (germline): MRHNA, SNTAGT. This CDR3 region has 17 residues. V trimming: 4 bases; J trimming: 1 base; junction bases outside the gene matches: 10. A note on this clone: Its antigen is unknown.

This sequence originates from a boy younger than 18 in good health and CMV-seronegative. What was sequenced was PBMCs. The chain carries TRBV6-4 and TRBJ2-3, with 8 bases lining up with TRBD2. The CDR3 bases are TGTGCCAGCAGTGTAGCGGGGTGGTTTTTCGGCACAGATACGCAGTATTTT. It encodes CASSVAGWFFGTDTQYF.